Given below is one TCR beta chain in context. The identical CDR3 is also encoded by other nucleotide sequences in the sample. This sample is part of a study of blood T cell repertoires in COVID-19. Study background: T cells, B-cell-depleted T cells, or PBMCs supplied cDNA or gDNA.

Measured with immunoSEQ multiplex PCR; TCRdb has only the in-frame clones, and not every one. The sample records around 270,000 clones, roughly 90% being singletons. The CDR3 has 10 residues. Germline V gives CDR1 WSHSY, CDR2 SAAADI. V lost 6 bases and J 3 bases, leaving 3 bases between the germline ends. The TCR sequence derives from a man aged 40-49 years with acute or convalescent COVID-19. Specimen: peripheral blood. The rearrangement joins TRBV10-2 to TRBJ2-7; no clear D. CDR3 region: CASSNYEQYF. CDR3 DNA: TGCGCCAGCAGCAACTACGAGCAGTACTTC.